The 31 T cell receptor beta chains presented below share a single source sample, sequenced in a study of T cell repertoires in cytomegalovirus infection. Using its own MiXCR run on the reads, TCRdb lists one record per CDR3 protein. In the table there are more than 400,000 distinct CDR3 sequences, more than 25% of which are singletons. Material: PBMCs. These receptors were obtained from a human donor in good health (CMV status not recorded). Some clones in this sample may be carry-over from other donors' samples.

For this clonotype: A much larger clone differs from this one at a single base, so this may be a read error. The chain recombines TRBV7-2 with TRBJ1-5; 9 nucleotides agree with TRBD1. Germline V lookup: CDR1 SGHTA, CDR2 FQGNSA. With V trimmed by 3 bases and J by 6 bases, 3 bases remained unmatched. This CDR3 spans 14 amino acids. The CDR3 DNA sequence: TGTGCCAGCAGCTTTGACAGGGGGTCTCAGCCCCAGCATTTT. Residues: CASSFDRGSQPQHF.

The chain carries TRBV5-8 and TRBJ1-6; D gene unclear. Germline lookup yields CDR1 SGHTS and CDR2 YDEGEE. The CDR3 totals 17 residues. V shed 4 bases and J shed 0 bases, with 14 bases lying between them. The chain's CDR3 is CASSGRAGSSYNSPLHF. The CDR3 DNA follows: TGTGCCAGCAGCGGGAGGGCAGGAAGCTCCTATAATTCACCCCTCCACTTT.

This clonotype was counted many times. An end of the junction does not agree with germline; a read error may underlie this. The CDR3 protein is CASTTARDYSPLF. CDR3 sequence (DNA): TGTGCCAGCACCACCGCCCGGGACTACTCTCCTTTATTT. The chain is built from TRBV11-1 and TRBJ2-3; 7 positions match TRBD2. The germline CDR1 and CDR2 sequences are SGHAT and FQDESV (reference sequence). The CDR3 has 13 amino acids.

The chain is built from TRBV4-3 and TRBJ2-2; the D is unclear. This CDR3 comprises 17 residues. Deletions cut 0 bases from V and 0 bases from J, with 11 bases between. CDR1 is LGHNA, CDR2 YSLEER, per germline. CDR3 nucleotides: TGCGCCAGCAGCCAAGACGTGAGGTCCGCGAACACCGGGGAGCTGTTTTTT. Protein sequence: CASSQDVRSANTGELFF.

The V and J genes are TRBV28 and TRBJ2-1; tentative D call: TRBD2 (5 bases). Germline CDR1 and CDR2: MDHEN and SYDVKM. Trimming shortened V by 6 bases and J by 5 bases, and 17 bases separated the two germline ends. There are 15 residues in the CDR3. In DNA form, the CDR3 reads TGTGCCAGCAGACCCAGGAGATCCGGGGACAATGAGCAGTTCTTC. It yields the protein CASRPRRSGDNEQFF.

This clonotype was seen more than once but under ten times. J is TRBJ1-6 and V is TRBV6-5; D remains ambiguous. From germline, CDR1 is MNHEY and CDR2 SVGAGI. V was shortened by 0 bases and J by 5 bases, with 14 bases between the two germline ends. The CDR3 sequence is 17 residues long. The CDR3 protein is CASSYSPGAVNNSPLHF. The CDR3 DNA sequence: TGTGCCAGCAGTTACTCACCGGGAGCAGTTAATAATTCACCCCTCCACTTT.

This clonotype was counted many times. The chain recombines TRBV7-2 with TRBJ2-7, with 7 bases aligning to TRBD2. The CDR3 is made up of 14 amino acids. Trimming removed 5 bases from V and 0 bases from J; junction bases left unmatched: 4. The V gene's germline CDR1 is SGHTA and CDR2 FQGNSA. The CDR3 bases are TGTGCCAGCAGCCCCCGGGACTACTCCTACGAGCAGTACTTC. This encodes CASSPRDYSYEQYF.

This rearrangement joins TRBV7-8 to TRBJ2-1, with D tentatively TRBD1 (5 bases). Trimming shortened V by 5 bases and J by 0 bases, and 17 bases separated the two germline ends. CDR3 length: 17 amino acids. Germline lookup yields CDR1 SGHVS and CDR2 FQNEAQ. This chain's CDR3 is CASSPHTGPNSYNEQFF. CDR3 in DNA: TGTGCCAGCAGCCCACACACAGGACCTAACTCCTACAATGAGCAGTTCTTC. Supplemented by reference TRBV7-8 and TRBJ2-1, the full variable domain reads GAGVSQSPRYKVAKRGQDVALRCDPISGHVSLFWYQQALGQGPEFLTYFQNEAQLDKSGLPSDRFFAERPEGSVSTLKIQRTQQEDSAVYLCASSPHTGPNSYNEQFFGPGTRLTVL.

V usage is TRBV20-1 and J usage is TRBJ2-5; 9 bases are a match to TRBD2. The CDR3 is 15 amino acids. Trimming removed 5 bases from V and 0 bases from J; junction bases left unmatched: 7. Looked up from germline, CDR1 is DFQATT and CDR2 is SNEGSKA (reference sequence). The CDR3 region has the DNA TGCAGTGCTCGCCCAGGACTAGCGCACCAAGAGACCCAGTACTTC. Its translation: CSARPGLAHQETQYF.

CDR3 residues: CASSIGTARYAV. The DNA of the CDR3 is TGTGCCAGTAGTATCGGGACAGCCCGGTATGCGGTC. V usage is TRBV19 and J usage is TRBJ2-7, with 7 bases identical to TRBD1. The germline CDR1 and CDR2 sequences are LNHDA and SQIVND (reference sequence). CDR3 length: 12 residues.

The chain joins TRBV7-2 to TRBJ2-3; D unclear. This CDR3 is 14 amino acids long. From germline, CDR1 is SGHTA and CDR2 FQGNSA. Trimming pared 3 bases from V and 4 bases from J, leaving 11 bases between. The CDR3 nucleotides are TGTGCCAGCAGCTTCGCCCTTAACCCAGATACGCAGTATTTT. It codes for CASSFALNPDTQYF. The full variable domain, completed using reference TRBV7-2 and TRBJ2-3, is GAGVSQSPSNKVTEKGKDVELRCDPISGHTALYWYRQSLGQGLEFLIYFQGNSAPDKSGLPSDRFSAERTGGSVSTLTIQRTQQEDSAVYLCASSFALNPDTQYFGPGTRLTVL.

This clonotype was seen a handful of times. The chain combines TRBV5-6 with TRBJ2-2; D is possibly TRBD1 or TRBD2 (5 bases each). Germline V gene lookup returns CDR1 SGHDT and CDR2 YYEEEE. This CDR3 has 13 residues. Trimming removed 9 bases from V and 4 bases from J, with 13 bases in between. CDR3 loop: CATEGRFTGELFF. The CDR3 DNA sequence: TGTGCCACCGAGGGGAGATTCACCGGGGAGCTGTTTTTT.

This clonotype was counted only a few times. The chain has TRBV30 and TRBJ2-7; D possibly corresponds to TRBD2 (6 bases). The CDR3 covers 12 residues. From germline, CDR1 is GTSNPN and CDR2 SVGIG (reference sequence). V lost 4 bases and J lost 4, with 11 bases in between. The CDR3 loop reads CAWKEGTYEQYF. DNA for the CDR3: TGTGCCTGGAAGGAGGGGACGTACGAGCAGTACTTC.

This chain links TRBV12-3 or TRBV12-4 with TRBJ1-5; the match to TRBD1 covers 7 bases. The CDR3 has 14 residues. V was clipped by 3 bases and J by 2 bases; unmatched bases: 1. The CDR3 nucleotides read TGTGCCAGCAGTTTCGGGACAGGCAATCAGCCCCAGCATTTT. It specifies CASSFGTGNQPQHF.

The chain joins TRBV4-1 to TRBJ1-2, with 7 bases matching TRBD1. The CDR3 has 16 amino acids. Trimming cost V 0 bases and J 2 bases; bases outside gene matches: 6. Germline-derived CDR1 and CDR2 are MGHRA and YSYEKL. In nucleotides, the CDR3 is TGCGCCAGCAGCCAAGATTTGCAGGGGGGAAACTATGGCTACACCTTC. It specifies CASSQDLQGGNYGYTF.

This chain uses TRBV20-1 with TRBJ1-6; the D is unclear. V lost 5 bases, J lost 0 bases, and 17 bases lay in between. CDR3 length: 17 residues. Germline CDR1 reads DFQATT; CDR2 reads SNEGSKA (reference sequence). The CDR3: CSAGALSGSSYNSPLHF. Here the CDR3 DNA reads TGCAGTGCTGGAGCTCTAAGTGGGAGCTCCTATAATTCACCCCTCCACTTT.

The sample holds a few counts of this clonotype. The chain combines TRBV27 with TRBJ2-1; D possibly corresponds to TRBD2 (6 bases). The germline V gene encodes CDR1 MNHEY and CDR2 SMNVEV (reference sequence). The V and J ends lost 1 base and 7 bases respectively, with 14 bases between them. The CDR3 is made up of 15 amino acids. Written as DNA, the CDR3 is TGTGCCAGCAGTTTATTTTCGCGGGACCGTAATGAGCAGTTCTTC. Translation: CASSLFSRDRNEQFF.

This clonotype showed up just a few times. V is TRBV12-3 or TRBV12-4 and J is TRBJ1-2; 7 bases are a match to TRBD1. CDR3 length equals 14 residues. Losses at the gene ends were 3 bases for V and 8 bases for J; bases not matched to a gene: 9. The CDR3 here is CASSFGEGASGYTF. The CDR3 region has the DNA TGTGCCAGCAGTTTCGGGGAGGGGGCGTCCGGCTACACCTTC.

In this sample, this clonotype turned up a few times. V gene TRBV10-3 combines with J gene TRBJ1-6; the match to TRBD1 covers 7 bases. Germline V gives CDR1 ENHRY, CDR2 SYGVKD. The CDR3 extends over 15 amino acids. Losses at the gene ends were 6 bases for V and 5 bases for J; bases not matched to a gene: 7. CDR3 coding DNA: TGTGCCATCAGGGAAACAGGGGACCATAATTCACCCCTCCACTTT. The encoded protein is CAIRETGDHNSPLHF.

J is TRBJ2-1 and V is TRBV2; tentatively, D is TRBD1 (5 bases). Germline loops: CDR1 SNHLY, CDR2 FYNNEI. Trimming pared 11 bases from V and 7 bases from J, leaving 21 bases between. The CDR3 length is 14 residues. CDR3 sequence (DNA): TGTGCCTCTAGGGGCCCCTCGACTGGGAATGAGCAGTTCTTC. It codes for CASRGPSTGNEQFF.

This clonotype was recorded only once. J is TRBJ1-1 and V is TRBV27; the D gene is possibly TRBD1 (5 bases). V was shortened by 3 bases and J by 7 bases, with 21 bases between the two germline ends. In germline, CDR1 is MNHEY, CDR2 SMNVEV (reference sequence). CDR3 size: 16 residues. The chain's CDR3 is CASSFWGEAAGDEAFF. CDR3 nucleotides: TGTGCCAGCAGTTTTTGGGGCGAGGCCGCGGGGGATGAAGCTTTCTTT.

V and J are TRBV28 and TRBJ2-1; 8 bases are shared with TRBD2. Looked up from germline, CDR1 is MDHEN and CDR2 is SYDVKM. The CDR3 sequence is 19 residues long. V was clipped by 4 bases and J by 0 bases; unmatched bases: 14. CDR3 amino acids: CASSSTRPSGHSSYNEQFF. The DNA of the CDR3 is TGTGCCAGCAGTTCAACCCGGCCTAGCGGGCACAGCTCCTACAATGAGCAGTTCTTC.

In regard to this clonotype: Its ends do not fully match the called genes, so a read error is possible. The chain uses TRBV7-6 and TRBJ2-1; D remains ambiguous. The germline V gene has CDR1 SGHVS and CDR2 FNYEAQ. The CDR3 contains 15 residues. The CDR3: CASSSNPGSYNEQFF. The CDR3 DNA reads TGTGCTAGCAGCTCTAACCCCGGGTCGTACAATGAGCAGTTCTTC.

The rearrangement uses TRBV7-9 and TRBJ2-4, with no clear D. V was trimmed by 2 bases and J by 11 bases, leaving 7 bases between them. CDR3 length: 11 amino acids. The germline gives CDR1 SEHNR, CDR2 FQNEAQ (reference sequence). Here the CDR3 reads CASSLSAVQYF. In DNA, the CDR3 is TGTGCCAGCAGCTTATCTGCTGTTCAGTACTTC. The entire variable domain, with the rest obtained from reference TRBV7-9 and TRBJ2-4, is as follows: DTGVSQNPRHKITKRGQNVTFRCDPISEHNRLYWYRQTLGQGPEFLTYFQNEAQLEKSRLLSDRFSAERPKGSFSTLEIQRTEQGDSAMYLCASSLSAVQYFGAGTRLSVL.

The sample holds a few counts of this clonotype. The V call is TRBV2, the J call TRBJ2-5, with no clear D. Germline V CDR1 and CDR2: SNHLY, FYNNEI. Trimming left V 4 bases short and J 4 bases short, with 10 bases between. This CDR3 region has 13 residues. CDR3 in amino acids: CASSGRSGETQYF. The CDR3 nucleotides read TGTGCCAGCAGTGGGCGCAGTGGAGAGACCCAGTACTTC.

The rearrangement links TRBV29-1 to TRBJ2-5, with D maybe TRBD2 (9 bases). Deletions cut 6 bases from V and 5 bases from J, with 22 bases between. Germline V lookup: CDR1 SQVTM, CDR2 ANQGSEA. The CDR3 contains 15 residues. The DNA for the CDR3 is TGCAGCGTGGCAGGGGGCGGGAGGGCCGGGGAGACCCAGTACTTC. Its translation: CSVAGGGRAGETQYF.

CDR3 DNA: TGTGCCAGCAGCTTGGTCGGGACAGGGGTTGGGTCACCCCTCCACTTT. Amino acid sequence: CASSLVGTGVGSPLHF. This chain links TRBV5-8 with TRBJ1-6, with 10 bases matching TRBD1. The CDR3 runs to 16 residues. The junction had 7 bases not matched to a gene; V was cut back by 0 bases and J by 10 bases. Germline CDR1 reads SGHTS; CDR2 reads YDEGEE.

This clonotype was recorded a few times. The chain is built from TRBV7-9 and TRBJ2-1; D might be TRBD1 (6 bases). The CDR3 has 12 residues. V dropped 5 bases and J dropped 8 bases, with 10 bases sitting between them. Germline CDR1 is SEHNR and CDR2 is FQNEAQ (reference sequence). The CDR3: CASSDRLDEQFF. The CDR3, as DNA: TGTGCCAGCAGCGACAGGCTAGATGAGCAGTTCTTC.

This clonotype was observed many times. The chain recombines TRBV11-2 with TRBJ1-2; D is possibly TRBD1 (5 bases). V was shortened by 6 bases and J by 4 bases, with 12 bases between the two germline ends. The CDR3 is 13 amino acids. Germline V gives CDR1 SGHAT, CDR2 FQNNGV. The CDR3 region is CASRQTGVYGYTF. CDR3 sequence (DNA): TGTGCCAGCAGGCAAACAGGTGTCTATGGCTACACCTTC.

This clonotype was seen a few times. The chain joins TRBV15 to TRBJ2-7, with 13 positions matching TRBD2. V lost 8 bases to trimming and J lost 4 bases; unmatched junction nucleotides: 8. The germline gives CDR1 LNHNV, CDR2 YYDKDF (reference sequence). This CDR3 is 15 amino acids long. The CDR3 is CATRVLAGGGYEQYF. The CDR3 DNA is TGTGCCACCCGAGTACTAGCGGGAGGGGGTTACGAGCAGTACTTC.

In this sample, this clonotype turned up a few times. The chain uses TRBV7-3 and TRBJ2-2; no clear D gene. With 6 bases removed from V and 4 bases from J, the gap between germline ends came to 12 bases. CDR3 length: 14 residues. Germline CDR1 is SGHTA and CDR2 is FQGTGA. Written as DNA, the CDR3 is TGTGCCAGCAGACCCACCGCCCGCACCGGGGAGCTGTTTTTT. Translating gives CASRPTARTGELFF. Combining the CDR3 with reference TRBV7-3 and TRBJ2-2 gives the whole variable domain GAGVSQTPSNKVTEKGKYVELRCDPISGHTALYWYRQSLGQGPEFLIYFQGTGAADDSGLPNDRFFAVRPEGSVSTLKIQRTERGDSAVYLCASRPTARTGELFFGEGSRLTVL.